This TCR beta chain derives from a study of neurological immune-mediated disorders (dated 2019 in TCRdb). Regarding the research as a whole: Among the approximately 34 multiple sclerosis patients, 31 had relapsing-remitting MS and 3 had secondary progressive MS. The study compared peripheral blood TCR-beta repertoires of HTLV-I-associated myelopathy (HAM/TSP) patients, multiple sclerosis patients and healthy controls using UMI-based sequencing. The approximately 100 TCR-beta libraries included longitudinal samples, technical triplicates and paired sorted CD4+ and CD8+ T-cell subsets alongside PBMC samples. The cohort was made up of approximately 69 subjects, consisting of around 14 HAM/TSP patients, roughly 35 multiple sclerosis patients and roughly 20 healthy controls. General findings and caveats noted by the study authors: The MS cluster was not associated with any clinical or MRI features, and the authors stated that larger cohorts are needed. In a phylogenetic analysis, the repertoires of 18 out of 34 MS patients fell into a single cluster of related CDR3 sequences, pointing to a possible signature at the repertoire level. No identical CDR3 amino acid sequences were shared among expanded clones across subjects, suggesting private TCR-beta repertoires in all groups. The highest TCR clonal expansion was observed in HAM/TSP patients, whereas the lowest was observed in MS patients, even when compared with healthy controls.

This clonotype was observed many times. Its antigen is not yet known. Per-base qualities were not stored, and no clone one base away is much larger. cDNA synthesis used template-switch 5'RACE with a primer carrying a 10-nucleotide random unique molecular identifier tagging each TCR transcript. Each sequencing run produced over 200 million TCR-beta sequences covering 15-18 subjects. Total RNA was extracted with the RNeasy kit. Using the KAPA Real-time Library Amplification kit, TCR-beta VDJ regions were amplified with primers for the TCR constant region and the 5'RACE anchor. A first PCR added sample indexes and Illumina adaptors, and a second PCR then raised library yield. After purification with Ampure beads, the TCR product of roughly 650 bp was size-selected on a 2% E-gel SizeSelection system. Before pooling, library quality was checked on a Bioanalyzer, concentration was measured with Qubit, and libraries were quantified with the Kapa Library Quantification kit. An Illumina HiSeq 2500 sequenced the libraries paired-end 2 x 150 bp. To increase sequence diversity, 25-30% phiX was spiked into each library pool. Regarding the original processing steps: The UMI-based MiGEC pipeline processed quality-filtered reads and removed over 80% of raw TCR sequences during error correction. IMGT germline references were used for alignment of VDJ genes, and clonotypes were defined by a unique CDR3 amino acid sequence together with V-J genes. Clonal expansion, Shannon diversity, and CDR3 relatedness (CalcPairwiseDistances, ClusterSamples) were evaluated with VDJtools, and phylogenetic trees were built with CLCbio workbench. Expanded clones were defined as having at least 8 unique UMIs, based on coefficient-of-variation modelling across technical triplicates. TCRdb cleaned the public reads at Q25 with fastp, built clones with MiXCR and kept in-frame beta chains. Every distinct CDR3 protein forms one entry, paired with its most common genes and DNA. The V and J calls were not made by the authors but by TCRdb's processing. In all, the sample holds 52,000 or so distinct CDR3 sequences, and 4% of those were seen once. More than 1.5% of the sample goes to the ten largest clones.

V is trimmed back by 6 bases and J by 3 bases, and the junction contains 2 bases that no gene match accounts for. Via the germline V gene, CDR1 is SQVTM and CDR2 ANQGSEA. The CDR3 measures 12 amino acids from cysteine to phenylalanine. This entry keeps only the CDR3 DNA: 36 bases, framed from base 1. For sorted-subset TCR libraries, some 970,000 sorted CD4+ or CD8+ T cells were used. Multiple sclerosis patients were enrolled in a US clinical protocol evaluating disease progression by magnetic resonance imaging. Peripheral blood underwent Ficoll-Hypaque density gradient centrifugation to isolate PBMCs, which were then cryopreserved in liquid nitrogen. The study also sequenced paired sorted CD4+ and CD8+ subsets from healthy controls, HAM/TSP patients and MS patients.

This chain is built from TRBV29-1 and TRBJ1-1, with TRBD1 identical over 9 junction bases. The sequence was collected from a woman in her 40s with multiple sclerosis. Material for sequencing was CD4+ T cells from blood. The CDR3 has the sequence CSVGDRDTEAFF. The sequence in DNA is TGCAGCGTGGGGGACAGGGACACTGAAGCTTTCTTT.